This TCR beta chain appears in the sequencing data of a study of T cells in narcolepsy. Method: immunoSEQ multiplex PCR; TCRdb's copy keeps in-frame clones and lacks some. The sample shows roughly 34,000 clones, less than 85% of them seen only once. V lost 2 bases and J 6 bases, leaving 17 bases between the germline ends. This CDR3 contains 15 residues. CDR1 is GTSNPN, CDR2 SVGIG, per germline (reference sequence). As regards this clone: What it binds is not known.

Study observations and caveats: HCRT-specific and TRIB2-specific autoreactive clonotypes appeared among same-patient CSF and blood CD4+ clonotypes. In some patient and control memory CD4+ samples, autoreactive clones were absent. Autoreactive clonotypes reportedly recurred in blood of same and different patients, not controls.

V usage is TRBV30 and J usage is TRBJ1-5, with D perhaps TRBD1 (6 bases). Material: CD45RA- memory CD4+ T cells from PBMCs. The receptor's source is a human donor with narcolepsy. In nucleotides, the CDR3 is TGTGCCTGGAGTCCCCTGCTGGGGGCGGGTCAGCCCCAGCATTTT. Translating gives CAWSPLLGAGQPQHF.